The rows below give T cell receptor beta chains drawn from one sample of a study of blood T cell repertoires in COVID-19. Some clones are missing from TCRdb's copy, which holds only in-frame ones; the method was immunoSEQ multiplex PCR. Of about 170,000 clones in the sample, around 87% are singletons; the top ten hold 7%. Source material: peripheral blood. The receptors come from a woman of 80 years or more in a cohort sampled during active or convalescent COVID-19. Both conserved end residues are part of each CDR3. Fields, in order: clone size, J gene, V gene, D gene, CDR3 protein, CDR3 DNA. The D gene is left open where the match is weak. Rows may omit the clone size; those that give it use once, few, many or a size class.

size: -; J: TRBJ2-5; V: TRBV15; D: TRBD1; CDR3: CATSTLTGPQETQYF; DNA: TGTGCCACCAGCACTCTGACAGGGCCTCAAGAGACCCAGTACTTC
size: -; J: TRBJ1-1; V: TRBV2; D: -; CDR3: CASSAGIGAFF; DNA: TGTGCCAGCAGTGCCGGGATCGGAGCTTTCTTT
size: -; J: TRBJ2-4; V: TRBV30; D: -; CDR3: CAYRGIKNIQYF; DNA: TGTGCCTACCGGGGTATCAAAAACATTCAGTACTTC
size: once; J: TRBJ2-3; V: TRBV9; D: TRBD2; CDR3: CASSVAVTSGGTDTQYF; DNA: TGTGCCAGCAGCGTAGCTGTGACTAGCGGGGGCACAGATACGCAGTATTTT
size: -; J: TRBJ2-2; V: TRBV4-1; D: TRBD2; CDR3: CASSQDGTSGSRTGELFF; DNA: TGCGCCAGCAGCCAAGATGGGACTAGCGGGAGTAGGACCGGGGAGCTGTTTTTT
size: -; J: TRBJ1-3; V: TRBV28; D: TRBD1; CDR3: CASRGQSSGNTIYF; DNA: TGTGCCAGCAGGGGACAGAGCTCTGGAAACACCATATATTTT
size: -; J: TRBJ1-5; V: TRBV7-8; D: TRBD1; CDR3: CASSLVQGSTSQPQHF; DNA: TGTGCCAGCAGCTTAGTACAGGGGTCTACTAGTCAGCCCCAGCATTTT
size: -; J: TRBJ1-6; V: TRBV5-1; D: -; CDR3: CASSLAGQKASPLHF; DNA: TGCGCCAGCAGCTTGGCCGGACAGAAGGCATCACCCCTCCACTTT
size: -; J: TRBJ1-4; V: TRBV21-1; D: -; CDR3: CASSKELSRQGANEKLFF; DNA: TGTGCCAGCAGCAAAGAGCTTTCCCGACAGGGAGCTAATGAAAAACTGTTTTTT
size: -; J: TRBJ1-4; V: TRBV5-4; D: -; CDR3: CASSFGSEKLFF; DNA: TGTGCCAGCAGCTTCGGGAGTGAAAAACTGTTTTTT